One sample yielded the 22 T cell receptor beta chains listed below, sequenced in a study of cytomegalovirus exposure and HLA in healthy donors. Vbeta (60) and Jbeta (13) primers were used in the PCR. Sequencing used immunoSEQ multiplex PCR; TCRdb keeps in-frame clones, though not all of them. In the table there are 140,000 to 150,000 clones, 75% to 90% of which are singletons. Sequencing was done on a sample of PBMCs. These receptors all stem from a man aged 40-55 years in good health and CMV-seronegative.

V gene TRBV6-5 combines with J gene TRBJ2-2; D is possibly TRBD2 (5 bases). The V end lost 6 bases, the J end lost 4 bases, and 6 bases lay between the germline ends. The CDR3 covers 12 residues. Germline loops: CDR1 MNHEY, CDR2 SVGAGI. This CDR3 is CASRGGTGELFF. For the CDR3, the DNA is TGTGCCAGCAGAGGAGGCACCGGGGAGCTGTTTTTT.

This chain joins TRBV4-3 and TRBJ2-2; the match to TRBD2 covers 13 bases. With V trimmed by 3 bases and J by 5 bases, 9 bases remained unmatched. Germline CDR1 and CDR2: LGHNA and YSLEER. This CDR3 region has 18 residues. The DNA of the CDR3 is TGCGCCAGCAGCCAGATACTAGCGGGGGGGGAGGGAACCGGGGAGCTGTTTTTT. It yields the protein CASSQILAGGEGTGELFF.

This clone was seen more than once but under ten times. The genes are TRBV5-1 and TRBJ1-6; TRBD1 is a possible D gene (6 bases). Germline CDR1 is SGHRS and CDR2 is YFSETQ. Between the trimmed V and J ends, which lost 4 bases and 1 base, there was a span of 15 bases. This CDR3 comprises 17 residues. CDR3 residues: CASSRQPGASYNSPLHF. The CDR3 bases are TGCGCCAGCAGCCGTCAGCCAGGGGCTTCCTATAATTCACCCCTCCACTTT.

The chain uses TRBV5-4 and TRBJ2-1; 15 nucleotides align to TRBD2. With V trimmed by 4 bases and J by 5 bases, 7 bases remained unmatched. Germline V lookup: CDR1 SGHNT, CDR2 YYREEE (reference sequence). The CDR3 consists of 17 residues. CDR3 nucleotides: TGTGCCAGCAGCCTGGGACTAGCGGGGGGCCGGGACAATGAGCAGTTCTTC. This encodes CASSLGLAGGRDNEQFF.

The rearrangement links TRBV20-1 to TRBJ1-1; a weak D match, TRBD1 (5 bases). The CDR3 is 11 residues long. Trimming stripped 8 bases from V and 10 bases from J, with 17 bases between. The germline V gene has CDR1 DFQATT and CDR2 SNEGSKA (reference sequence). The DNA of the CDR3 is TGCAGTCAAAGCCTGGGGCGTCGAGCTTTCTTT. Residues: CSQSLGRRAFF.

This chain connects TRBV5-1 to TRBJ1-1; 7 bases line up with TRBD1. CDR3 size: 15 residues. J was trimmed by 0 bases and V by 5 bases; bases with no gene match: 7. From germline, CDR1 is SGHRS and CDR2 YFSETQ. CDR3 DNA sequence: TGCGCCAGCAGACCGGGACAGCTTTTGAACACTGAAGCTTTCTTT. Protein sequence: CASRPGQLLNTEAFF.

The sample holds a few counts of this clone. This chain connects TRBV5-1 to TRBJ2-5, with 12 positions matching TRBD2. Germline assignment: CDR1 SGHRS and CDR2 YFSETQ. V dropped 0 bases and J dropped 1; count of bases not matched to a gene: 7. This CDR3 has 18 amino acids. In DNA form, the CDR3 reads TGCGCCAGCAGCTTGGTGACTAGCGGGGGCCTCTCCCAAGAGACCCAGTACTTC. Translated, it gives CASSLVTSGGLSQETQYF.

In its sample, this clone was seen once. The chain uses TRBV4-1 and TRBJ2-1; 10 bases match TRBD2. Germline CDR1 MGHRA, CDR2 YSYEKL. J lost 4 bases, V lost 0 bases, and 6 bases had no gene match. The CDR3 runs to 17 residues. In DNA, the CDR3 is TGCGCCAGCAGCCAAGAGGCTAGCGGGGGCTTTTACAATGAGCAGTTCTTC. Encoded protein: CASSQEASGGFYNEQFF.

The rearrangement links TRBV29-1 to TRBJ1-2; 8 nucleotides line up with TRBD1. The junction had 4 bases not matched to a gene; V was cut back by 5 bases and J by 8 bases. Germline V gene data show CDR1 as SQVTM and CDR2 as ANQGSEA. The CDR3 runs to 11 residues. The CDR3 loop is CSVNRGYGYTF. For the CDR3, the DNA is TGCAGCGTTAACAGGGGGTACGGCTACACCTTC. Looking up the rest from reference TRBV29-1 and TRBJ1-2 gives the full variable domain: SAVISQKPSRDICQRGTSLTIQCQVDSQVTMMFWYRQQPGQSLTLIATANQGSEATYESGFVIDKFPISRPNLTFSTLTVSNMSPEDSSIYLCSVNRGYGYTFGSGTRLTVV.

The V and J genes are TRBV9 and TRBJ1-1; 7 bases align to TRBD1. J lost 0 bases, V lost 4 bases, and 9 bases had no gene match. The CDR3 totals 16 residues. In germline, CDR1 is SGDLS, CDR2 YYNGEE. CDR3 region: CASSLDLTGMNTEAFF. DNA for the CDR3: TGTGCCAGCAGCCTTGACCTGACAGGGATGAACACTGAAGCTTTCTTT.

The genes are TRBV19 and TRBJ2-3; 8 bases fit TRBD2. V lost 5 bases to trimming and J lost 3 bases; unmatched junction nucleotides: 10. The germline V gene has CDR1 LNHDA and CDR2 SQIVND (reference sequence). This CDR3 is built from 16 residues. CDR3 in DNA: TGTGCCAGTAGTCCATGGACTAGCCTGAGTACAGATACGCAGTATTTT. Its protein is CASSPWTSLSTDTQYF.

DNA for the CDR3: TGTGCCATCAGTGAGTCGGAGGTACTCGCCTACGAGCAGTACTTC. Translation: CAISESEVLAYEQYF. The rearrangement uses TRBV10-3 and TRBJ2-5, with a tentative D call TRBD2 (5 bases). The assigned J gene may be wrong: the sequence end matches TRBJ2-7 better. Germline CDR1 reads ENHRY; CDR2 reads SYGVKD. The CDR3 loop spans 15 amino acids.

The genes are TRBV5-4 and TRBJ1-5, with 8 bases fitting TRBD1. Germline V gene lookup returns CDR1 SGHNT and CDR2 YYREEE (reference sequence). The V and J ends lost 1 base and 0 bases, in that order; junction bases with no gene match: 6. The CDR3 runs 17 residues. CDR3 in DNA: TGTGCCAGCAGCTTGAGGGGGGACAGGTATAGCAATCAGCCCCAGCATTTT. It translates to CASSLRGDRYSNQPQHF.

This clone was detected only a few times. V and J are TRBV6-5 and TRBJ1-6, with a possible D match to TRBD1 (6 bases). The germline gives CDR1 MNHEY, CDR2 SVGAGI. Trimming stripped 0 bases from V and 7 bases from J, with 10 bases between. The CDR3 totals 15 residues. For the CDR3, the DNA is TGTGCCAGCAGTTACTCGGCAGGGGAGAATTCACCCCTCCACTTT. It encodes CASSYSAGENSPLHF.

This chain links TRBV25-1 with TRBJ2-5; 7 nucleotides align to TRBD2. With V trimmed by 9 bases and J by 4 bases, 8 bases remained unmatched. Per germline, CDR1 MGHDK and CDR2 SYGVNS. The CDR3 is made up of 13 amino acids. CDR3 nucleotide sequence: TGTGCCAGTAGGGGCGGGGGAGGAGAGACCCAGTACTTC. Amino acids: CASRGGGGETQYF.

This clone was detected once. The chain combines TRBV10-1 with TRBJ1-3; 9 bases fit TRBD1. Germline-derived CDR1 and CDR2 are WNHNN and SYGVQD (reference sequence). The CDR3 covers 17 residues. The ends lost 2 bases at V and 4 bases at J; junction bases unmatched: 9. In nucleotides, the CDR3 is TGCGCCAGCAGTGAGGGCTCGGGACAGGGTTCCGGAAACACCATATATTTT. Translating it yields CASSEGSGQGSGNTIYF.

The chain joins TRBV19 to TRBJ2-6; the match to TRBD1 covers 8 bases. V lost 4 bases to trimming and J lost 2 bases; unmatched junction nucleotides: 4. Germline loops: CDR1 LNHDA, CDR2 SQIVND (reference sequence). The CDR3 totals 16 residues. The CDR3 coding sequence is TGTGCCAGTAGTACCCCAGGGGGCGCTGGGGCCAACGTCCTGACTTTC. It encodes CASSTPGGAGANVLTF.

The chain uses TRBV27 and TRBJ2-3; TRBD1 matches 10 bases. The CDR3 length is 15 residues. The germline CDR1 and CDR2 sequences are MNHEY and SMNVEV (reference sequence). J gave up 4 bases and V 6 bases, and 7 bases lay outside the gene matches. The CDR3 protein is CASSQGQGFPDTQYF. The CDR3 region has the DNA TGTGCCAGCAGCCAGGGACAGGGGTTCCCAGATACGCAGTATTTT.

The rearrangement uses TRBV19 and TRBJ2-7; D is perhaps TRBD1 (7 bases). Germline V gene data show CDR1 as LNHDA and CDR2 as SQIVND (reference sequence). V lost 7 bases and J lost 4, with 14 bases in between. The CDR3 sequence is 13 residues long. The CDR3 DNA sequence: TGTGCCAGTAACTGGGCAGGGGGGTACGAGCAGTACTTC. This translates into CASNWAGGYEQYF.

The V and J genes are TRBV6-1 and TRBJ2-7, with 10 bases that match TRBD1. J was trimmed by 5 bases and V by 4 bases; bases with no gene match: 11. The CDR3 has 16 amino acids. Germline-derived CDR1 and CDR2 are MNHNS and SASEGT. The CDR3 DNA reads TGTGCCAGCAGTGCGTTTCGGGACAGGGGTATCCACGAGCAGTACTTC. It is translated as CASSAFRDRGIHEQYF.

The sample holds a few counts of this clone. The rearrangement links TRBV6-6 to TRBJ1-5, with D possibly TRBD1 on 6 matching bases. The V and J ends lost 6 bases and 6 bases respectively, with 12 bases between them. CDR3 length: 13 residues. From germline, CDR1 is MNHNY and CDR2 SVGAGI (reference sequence). Here the CDR3 DNA reads TGTGCCAGCAGCCAACAGGGCGGTCAGCCCCAGCATTTT. It translates to CASSQQGGQPQHF.

This clone was detected only once. This chain connects TRBV29-1 to TRBJ1-3, with D hard to call. The V end lost 2 bases, the J end lost 8 bases, and 13 bases lay between the germline ends. Germline loops: CDR1 SQVTM, CDR2 ANQGSEA. The CDR3 is made up of 13 amino acids. CDR3 nucleotide sequence: TGCAGCGTTGAACCCCGGGGAGGGCACACCATATATTTT. Translated: CSVEPRGGHTIYF. Drawing the rest from reference TRBV29-1 and TRBJ1-3, the complete variable domain is SAVISQKPSRDICQRGTSLTIQCQVDSQVTMMFWYRQQPGQSLTLIATANQGSEATYESGFVIDKFPISRPNLTFSTLTVSNMSPEDSSIYLCSVEPRGGHTIYFGEGSWLTVV.